This entry lists 8 T cell receptor beta chains sequenced from one sample in a study of cytomegalovirus exposure and HLA in healthy donors. PCR was performed using 60 Vbeta and 13 Jbeta primers. Sequencing was performed with immunoSEQ multiplex PCR; in TCRdb, only in-frame clones are kept and a portion is missing. The sample consists of 200,000 to 250,000 clones, around 79% of them appearing once. The sequenced sample was PBMCs. These receptors came from a man aged 18-30 years in good health and CMV-seronegative.

The J gene is TRBJ1-4, the V gene TRBV15, with TRBD1 matching over 11 bases. The V and J ends lost 3 bases and 7 bases, in that order; junction bases with no gene match: 10. Germline V gene sequence: CDR1 LNHNV, CDR2 YYDKDF (reference sequence). The CDR3 length is 17 residues. The CDR3 reads CATSSGGQGGKGEKLFF. CDR3 DNA sequence: TGTGCCACCAGCAGTGGGGGACAGGGGGGTAAAGGTGAAAAACTGTTTTTT.

The chain is built from TRBV5-1 and TRBJ2-1, with 7 bases aligning to TRBD1. After removal of 0 bases from V and 1 base from J, the junction contained 1 base not matched to a gene. The CDR3 length is 15 residues. Germline V gives CDR1 SGHRS, CDR2 YFSETQ. CDR3 sequence reads: CASSLDRGSYNEQFF. The CDR3, as DNA: TGCGCCAGCAGCTTGGACAGGGGTTCCTACAATGAGCAGTTCTTC.

Worth noting for this clone: Within the sample, other DNA sequences also encode this same CDR3. This chain connects TRBV7-2 to TRBJ1-5, with 7 positions matching TRBD1. Trimming took 3 bases from V and 2 from J; bases not matched to a gene: 1. Germline V gene lookup returns CDR1 SGHTA and CDR2 FQGNSA. The CDR3 extends over 14 amino acids. DNA of the CDR3: TGTGCCAGCAGCTTTGGACAGGGCAATCAGCCCCAGCATTTT. Protein product: CASSFGQGNQPQHF.

The gene calls are TRBV6-5 and TRBJ2-7; maybe TRBD1 (6 bases). Per germline, CDR1 MNHEY and CDR2 SVGAGI. V shed 0 bases and J shed 6 bases, with 12 bases lying between them. The CDR3 totals 14 residues. CDR3 region: CASSYSQGQGEQYF. For the CDR3, the DNA is TGTGCCAGCAGTTACTCACAGGGTCAAGGCGAGCAGTACTTC.

The chain joins TRBV5-4 to TRBJ2-5; TRBD2 matches 12 bases. The ends lost 0 bases at V and 2 bases at J; junction bases unmatched: 8. This CDR3 has 18 amino acids. The germline V gene encodes CDR1 SGHNT and CDR2 YYREEE (reference sequence). The CDR3 nucleotides are TGTGCCAGCAGCTTGGAACGGCTAGCGGGAGGGTTTCAAGAGACCCAGTACTTC. Its translation is CASSLERLAGGFQETQYF.

Notes on this clone: At one of its ends the junction is not consistent with the germline gene, which may arise from a read error. The J gene is TRBJ2-7, the V gene TRBV7-9; D is unclear. Germline values: CDR1 SEHNR, CDR2 FQNEAQ (reference sequence). The CDR3 is 14 residues long. The CDR3 loop is CSSSSDILGNEQYF. In DNA, the CDR3 is TGTTCCAGCAGCTCCGACATTTTAGGCAACGAGCAGTACTTC.

This rearrangement joins TRBV27 to TRBJ2-7; no definite D call. This CDR3 is 13 amino acids long. V lost 6 bases, J lost 0 bases, and 9 bases lay in between. Germline CDR1 MNHEY, CDR2 SMNVEV (reference sequence). The CDR3 spells CASSPGYSYEQYF. The CDR3 DNA is TGTGCCAGCAGCCCGGGTTACTCCTACGAGCAGTACTTC.

The chain is built from TRBV6-5 and TRBJ2-2, with D possibly matching TRBD2 (5 bases). V lost 0 bases, J lost 1 base, and 9 bases lay in between. Germline V lookup: CDR1 MNHEY, CDR2 SVGAGI. The length of the CDR3 is 16 residues. Here the CDR3 DNA reads TGTGCCAGCAGTTACTCGAGAGGGCTGAACACCGGGGAGCTGTTTTTT. Translation: CASSYSRGLNTGELFF.